The clone carrying this T cell receptor (beta chain) was counted between two and nine times. The record originates from a study of T cells in Graves' hyperthyroidism and ophthalmopathy. The investigators amplified TCR beta CDR3 regions from RNA transcripts. First-round RT-PCR with HTBI primers amplified the TCR CDR3 region. From the multiplex PCR reads, TCRdb called clonotypes with MiXCR, one entry per CDR3 protein. The table includes some 250,000 distinct CDR3 sequences, 14% to 15% detected once. There are 14 residues in the CDR3. Germline V gives CDR1 PRHDT, CDR2 FYEKMQ (reference sequence). V shed 5 bases and J shed 0 bases, with 5 bases lying between them.

This sequence was found in a woman aged 40 to 50 with Graves' hyperthyroidism that later progressed to Graves' ophthalmopathy. Sequencing input: blood. The rearrangement uses TRBV13 and TRBJ2-6; D call uncertain. DNA for the CDR3: TGTGCCAGCAGCCGACCCTCTGGGGCCAACGTCCTGACTTTC. Its translation is CASSRPSGANVLTF.